These 13 T cell receptor beta chains share one sample of origin, sequenced in a study of OX40 agonist ivuxolimab in advanced cancers. Data came from immunoSEQ multiplex PCR; TCRdb stores just in-frame clones and leaves some out. The profile shows about 62,000 clones, nearly 90% of them singletons. Specimen: CD4+ or CD8+ T cells sorted from blood, collected in a trial of the OX40 agonist ivuxolimab. The receptors originated from an adult with an advanced solid tumor such as melanoma, head and neck, liver or kidney cancer.

In the case of this clone: Relative to the germline gene, one junction end is altered; a read error may explain this. The same CDR3 also results from other DNA sequences found in this sample. This chain uses TRBV4-2 with TRBJ2-5; D ambiguous. Germline V gene sequence: CDR1 LGHNA, CDR2 YNFKEQ. The CDR3 runs to 14 residues. The CDR3 sequence: CASSPLSGQETQYF. For the CDR3, the DNA is TGTGCCAGTAGCCCTCTCAGTGGCCAAGAGACCCAGTACTTC.

The chain recombines TRBV2 with TRBJ1-2, with 7 nucleotides matching TRBD1. This CDR3 comprises 15 residues. The germline CDR1 and CDR2 sequences are SNHLY and FYNNEI. V shed 6 bases, J shed 3 bases, and the junction held 10 bases outside the gene matches. The DNA of the CDR3 is TGTGCCAGCAGGGCCCGGACAGGATTAGACTATGGCTACACCTTC. It yields the protein CASRARTGLDYGYTF.

This chain links TRBV5-1 with TRBJ1-6, with D possibly matching TRBD1 (5 bases). The CDR3 spans 15 residues. CDR1 SGHRS and CDR2 YFSETQ come from the germline V gene. V lost 0 bases and J 6 bases, leaving 10 bases between the germline ends. CDR3 in DNA: TGCGCCAGCAGCTTGGCAGGGTCCCGTAATTCACCCCTCCACTTT. Protein sequence: CASSLAGSRNSPLHF.

This chain uses TRBV5-1 with TRBJ1-4; TRBD1 aligns across 7 bases. Looked up from germline, CDR1 is SGHRS and CDR2 is YFSETQ. The CDR3 totals 14 residues. V lost 2 bases to trimming and J lost 8 bases; unmatched junction nucleotides: 6. As DNA, the CDR3 is TGCGCCAGCAGCTTCGGGCAGGGGGGAGAAAAACTGTTTTTT. This sequence encodes CASSFGQGGEKLFF.

The V and J genes are TRBV6-1 and TRBJ2-2; the D gene is possibly TRBD1 (5 bases). Germline lookup yields CDR1 MNHNS and CDR2 SASEGT. The CDR3 has 15 residues. Trimming cost V 6 bases and J 0 bases, with 11 bases left between them. CDR3 bases: TGTGCCAGCAGCCCCAGACAGACGAACACCGGGGAGCTGTTTTTT. Its protein is CASSPRQTNTGELFF.

The V call is TRBV29-1, the J call TRBJ2-1; 11 positions match TRBD1. The ends lost 6 bases at V and 4 bases at J; junction bases unmatched: 2. Germline assignment: CDR1 SQVTM and CDR2 ANQGSEA. This CDR3 comprises 13 residues. CDR3 sequence: CSVGTGGYNEQFF. CDR3 in DNA: TGCAGCGTGGGGACAGGGGGGTACAATGAGCAGTTCTTC.

This chain connects TRBV19 to TRBJ1-1, with 9 positions matching TRBD1. The J segment lost 1 base and the V segment lost 6 bases, leaving 6 bases of the junction unmatched. Germline CDR1 LNHDA, CDR2 SQIVND (reference sequence). The CDR3 contains 15 residues. CDR3: CASRRGGQGNTEAFF. As DNA, the CDR3 is TGTGCCAGTAGACGGGGGGGACAGGGGAACACTGAAGCTTTCTTT.

V and J are TRBV4-2 and TRBJ2-1; 12 bases are a match to TRBD2. J was trimmed by 6 bases and V by 0 bases; bases with no gene match: 6. Germline assignment: CDR1 LGHNA and CDR2 YNFKEQ. The CDR3 totals 17 residues. The CDR3 bases are TGTGCCAGCAGCCAAGATTGGTCACTAGCGGGGGGCAATGAGCAGTTCTTC. It encodes CASSQDWSLAGGNEQFF.

This chain uses TRBV5-8 with TRBJ1-1, with D unresolved. Trimming cost V 0 bases and J 4 bases, with 10 bases left between them. The CDR3 runs 14 residues. In germline, CDR1 is SGHTS, CDR2 YDEGEE. In DNA, the CDR3 is TGTGCCAGCAGCTTGGATTTAACTTTCACTGAAGCTTTCTTT. Encoded protein: CASSLDLTFTEAFF.

With regard to this clone: The junction does not match germline at one end; this may be a read error. This chain links TRBV5-3 with TRBJ1-2; D uncertain. TRBV5-3 is placed among ORFs of uncertain function. The CDR3 runs 14 residues. CDR3 DNA: TGTGCCAGCAGCTTGAGGCAGACTAACTATGGCTACACCTTC. The encoded protein is CASSLRQTNYGYTF.

The J gene is TRBJ2-1, the V gene TRBV7-2; D remains ambiguous. There are 14 residues in the CDR3. Trimming stripped 1 base from V and 10 bases from J, with 14 bases between. Germline-derived CDR1 and CDR2 are SGHTA and FQGNSA. CDR3 nucleotide sequence: TGTGCCAGCAGCTTAGGGTATCCAATTACCGAGCAGTTCTTC. Protein: CASSLGYPITEQFF.

The J gene is TRBJ1-1, the V gene TRBV28; no reliable D call. This CDR3 comprises 11 residues. Trimming pared 7 bases from V and 0 bases from J, leaving 3 bases between. Germline loops: CDR1 MDHEN, CDR2 SYDVKM. Here the CDR3 DNA reads TGTGCCAGCATCCTGAACACTGAAGCTTTCTTT. Its protein product is CASILNTEAFF. Combining the CDR3 with reference TRBV28 and TRBJ1-1 gives the whole variable domain DVKVTQSSRYLVKRTGEKVFLECVQDMDHENMFWYRQDPGLGLRLIYFSYDVKMKEKGDIPEGYSVSREKKERFSLILESASTNQTSMYLCASILNTEAFFGQGTRLTVV.

This chain links TRBV19 with TRBJ1-4; possibly TRBD1 for D (5 bases). CDR3 length: 15 residues. Looked up from germline, CDR1 is LNHDA and CDR2 is SQIVND (reference sequence). V lost 3 bases and J 4 bases, leaving 12 bases between the germline ends. The DNA for the CDR3 is TGTGCCAGTAGTATGGGGCGGGTCTTTAATGAAAAACTGTTTTTT. This translates into CASSMGRVFNEKLFF.